What follows are 5 T cell receptor beta chains derived from one specimen sequenced in a study of T cells after posttransplantation cyclophosphamide. TCRdb's copy holds only in-frame clones and misses some; the assay was immunoSEQ multiplex PCR. Of 21,000 or so clones listed, roughly 98% were seen once; the top ten hold 0.13%. The sequencing input was naive CD8+ T cells sorted from PBMCs. These receptor sequences come from a middle-aged man in good health, CMV-negative, and a related stem cell transplant donor.

This chain uses TRBV21-1 with TRBJ2-1; the table names TRBD1, a call not compared with the DNA. TRBV21-1 is deemed a pseudogene. The CDR3 has 16 residues. CDR3 sequence: CASSPPDREDYNEQFF. DNA for the CDR3: TGTGCCAGCAGCCCCCCCGACAGGGAGGACTACAATGAGCAGTTCTTC.

The V and J genes are TRBV25-1 and TRBJ1-2, with D perhaps TRBD1 (5 bases). Germline CDR1 is MGHDK and CDR2 is SYGVNS. Trimming removed 0 bases from V and 8 bases from J, with 10 bases in between. The CDR3 extends over 13 amino acids. The DNA of the CDR3 is TGTGCCAGCAGTGAATATGGGGCAGGAGGCTACACCTTC. Amino acid sequence: CASSEYGAGGYTF.

The rearrangement joins TRBV6-1 to TRBJ2-3, with TRBD2 matching over 11 bases. Germline CDR1 and CDR2: MNHNS and SASEGT. The CDR3 has 14 amino acids. Trimming removed 8 bases from V and 3 bases from J; junction bases left unmatched: 4. The CDR3 sequence: CASCTSGSTDTQYF. The CDR3 DNA follows: TGTGCCAGCTGTACTAGCGGGAGTACAGATACGCAGTATTTT.

The gene calls are TRBV16 and TRBJ2-1; no reliable D call. This CDR3 has 16 residues. Trimming cost V 0 bases and J 0 bases, with 9 bases left between them. In germline, CDR1 is KGHSY, CDR2 FQNENV. DNA for the CDR3: TGTGCCAGCAGCCAATCGATAGTTTACTCCTACAATGAGCAGTTCTTC. Its protein is CASSQSIVYSYNEQFF. Using reference TRBV16 and TRBJ2-1 for the parts outside the CDR3, the full variable domain is GEEVAQTPKHLVRGEGQKAKLYCAPIKGHSYVFWYQQVLKNEFKFLISFQNENVFDETGMPKERFSAKCLPNSPCSLEIQATKLEDSAVYFCASSQSIVYSYNEQFFGPGTRLTVL.

This chain connects TRBV6-6 to TRBJ1-1, with D perhaps TRBD1 (5 bases). Germline assignment: CDR1 MNHNY and CDR2 SVGAGI (reference sequence). Trimming removed 4 bases from V and 0 bases from J, with 6 bases in between. The CDR3 runs to 13 residues. The DNA for the CDR3 is TGTGCCAGCAGTTCAGGGCTGAACACTGAAGCTTTCTTT. Translated, it gives CASSSGLNTEAFF.